The present TCR beta chain was sequenced within a study of OX40 agonist ivuxolimab in advanced cancers. Germline values: CDR1 LNHNV, CDR2 YYDKDF (reference sequence). Trimming shortened V by 0 bases and J by 6 bases, and 15 bases separated the two germline ends. The CDR3 totals 15 residues. Sequencing was performed with immunoSEQ multiplex PCR; in TCRdb, only in-frame clones are kept and a portion is missing. Of approximately 71,000 clones detected, roughly 85% appear once; the ten largest clones hold under 13%. This TCR derives from an adult with an advanced solid tumor such as melanoma, head and neck, liver or kidney cancer. The sequences come from CD4+ or CD8+ T cells sorted from blood, collected in a trial of the OX40 agonist ivuxolimab. The chain joins TRBV15 to TRBJ2-7; D is possibly TRBD1 (5 bases). CDR3 region: CATSREHPQGLEQYF. The CDR3 DNA reads TGTGCCACCAGCAGAGAGCATCCTCAGGGCCTCGAGCAGTACTTC. The whole variable domain, remainder taken from reference TRBV15 and TRBJ2-7, is DAMVIQNPRYQVTQFGKPVTLSCSQTLNHNVMYWYQQKSSQAPKLLFHYYDKDFNNEADTPDNFQSRRPNTSFCFLDIRSPGLGDTAMYLCATSREHPQGLEQYFGPGTRLTVT.